Each of the 22 T cell receptor beta chains below was sequenced from the same sample in a study of T cell responses to AZD1222 COVID-19 vaccine. Produced via immunoSEQ multiplex PCR; TCRdb's table is partial and in-frame only. The table has 100,000 to 150,000 clones, roughly 90% seen once. This specimen consisted of peripheral blood, obtained on day 0 of AZD1222 vaccination. The receptors were sampled from an adult in good health.

The genes are TRBV6-4 and TRBJ2-3, with D tentatively TRBD1 (6 bases). This CDR3 region has 14 residues. Trimming took 4 bases from V and 4 from J, leaving 12 bases between them. Germline loops: CDR1 MRHNA, CDR2 SNTAGT. The CDR3 DNA follows: TGTGCCAGCAGTGCCACGGGGACATCAGATACGCAGTATTTT. The encoded protein is CASSATGTSDTQYF.

The chain is built from TRBV10-2 and TRBJ1-5; 11 bases align to TRBD1. The CDR3 contains 14 residues. Looked up from germline, CDR1 is WSHSY and CDR2 is SAAADI. The J segment lost 5 bases and the V segment lost 6 bases, leaving 3 bases of the junction unmatched. CDR3 loop: CASRDRGPDQPQHF. CDR3 sequence (DNA): TGCGCCAGCAGGGACAGGGGGCCAGATCAGCCCCAGCATTTT.

J is TRBJ2-7 and V is TRBV6-5; 7 bases are shared with TRBD1. The junction had 8 bases not matched to a gene; V was cut back by 5 bases and J by 1 base. CDR1 MNHEY and CDR2 SVGAGI come from the germline V gene. The CDR3 extends over 15 amino acids. The CDR3 loop is CASSQQGTVSYEQYF. In DNA, the CDR3 is TGTGCCAGCAGTCAACAGGGGACAGTATCCTACGAGCAGTACTTC.

The CDR3 loop is CAWIPAGGGNTEAFF. In DNA, the CDR3 is TGTGCCTGGATTCCGGCAGGGGGCGGGAACACTGAAGCTTTCTTT. The chain couples TRBV30 to TRBJ1-1; 8 nucleotides line up with TRBD1. V shed 4 bases, J shed 1 base, and the junction held 8 bases outside the gene matches. The CDR3 consists of 15 residues. In germline, CDR1 is GTSNPN, CDR2 SVGIG (reference sequence).

The V and J genes are TRBV5-4 and TRBJ1-1, with D unclear. Trimming took 3 bases from V and 0 from J, leaving 9 bases between them. CDR3 size: 14 residues. The germline gives CDR1 SGHNT, CDR2 YYREEE (reference sequence). Here the CDR3 DNA reads TGTGCCAGCAGCTCAACTGGGGTGAACACTGAAGCTTTCTTT. It codes for CASSSTGVNTEAFF. The full variable domain, its missing parts supplied by reference TRBV5-4 and TRBJ1-1, is ETGVTQSPTHLIKTRGQQVTLRCSSQSGHNTVSWYQQALGQGPQFIFQYYREEENGRGNFPPRFSGLQFPNYSSELNVNALELDDSALYLCASSSTGVNTEAFFGQGTRLTVV.

The chain's CDR3 is CASSYSSVGGNQPQHF. Here the CDR3 DNA reads TGTGCCAGCAGTTACTCGAGTGTGGGGGGAAATCAGCCCCAGCATTTT. The chain is built from TRBV6-2 or TRBV6-3 and TRBJ1-5; D is possibly TRBD1 (5 bases). V was shortened by 0 bases and J by 4 bases, with 13 bases between the two germline ends. The CDR3 spans 16 residues. Looked up from germline, CDR1 is MNHEY and CDR2 is SVGEGT.

This chain uses TRBV19 with TRBJ1-5; D may be TRBD1 (5 bases). CDR1 LNHDA and CDR2 SQIVND come from the germline V gene (reference sequence). The CDR3 extends over 11 amino acids. V dropped 10 bases and J dropped 6 bases, with 10 bases sitting between them. As DNA, the CDR3 is TGTGCCACCGGGGCTGGTCAGCCCCAGCATTTT. Translation gives CATGAGQPQHF.

As for this clone: In the same sample, other DNA sequences code for this CDR3. The chain joins TRBV18 to TRBJ1-1, with D possibly being TRBD1 (6 bases). Germline V gene sequence: CDR1 KGHSH, CDR2 LQKENI. Trimming left V 5 bases short and J 1 base short, with 8 bases between. CDR3 length equals 13 residues. The CDR3 region is CASSEGQNTEAFF. The CDR3 DNA reads as TGTGCCAGCTCAGAGGGACAGAACACTGAAGCTTTCTTT.

V and J are TRBV10-3 and TRBJ1-1, with D hard to call. This CDR3 comprises 14 residues. CDR1 ENHRY and CDR2 SYGVKD come from the germline V gene. V lost 0 bases and J 8 bases, leaving 13 bases between the germline ends. The chain's CDR3 is CAISESSRPGEAFF. In DNA, the CDR3 is TGTGCCATCAGTGAGTCCAGCAGGCCGGGAGAAGCTTTCTTT.

Only one count was recorded for this clone. The chain employs TRBV6-5 and TRBJ2-3; no firm D call. The CDR3 loop spans 14 amino acids. Germline CDR1 and CDR2: MNHEY and SVGAGI. V dropped 0 bases and J dropped 4 bases, with 8 bases sitting between them. CDR3 loop: CASSYSRSADTQYF. DNA for the CDR3: TGTGCCAGCAGTTACTCTAGATCCGCAGATACGCAGTATTTT.

This sequence joins TRBV3-1 (or the pseudogene TRBV3-2) and TRBJ1-2, with TRBD1 as a possible D gene (5 bases). CDR3 length: 16 residues. The ends were cut back, 5 bases at V and 8 bases at J, with 24 bases in the middle. Looked up from germline, CDR1 is LGHDT and CDR2 is YNNKEL (reference sequence). The CDR3 spells CASSISGGTPPGGYTF. The CDR3 DNA reads as TGTGCCAGCAGCATATCCGGCGGGACCCCCCCGGGAGGCTACACCTTC.

The chain employs TRBV7-2 and TRBJ1-2, with D unclear. V was cut by 5 bases and J by 5 bases, with 6 bases left in between. CDR3 length equals 11 residues. Germline V lookup: CDR1 SGHTA, CDR2 FQGNSA. CDR3 region: CASSPGYGYTF. The CDR3 bases are TGTGCCAGCAGCCCGGGATATGGCTACACCTTC.

The chain employs TRBV14 and TRBJ2-4; 9 nucleotides agree with TRBD2. The CDR3 is 15 residues long. CDR1 and CDR2 (germline): SGHDN, FVKESK. Trimming cost V 8 bases and J 6 bases; bases outside gene matches: 11. For the CDR3, the DNA is TGTGCCAGCTCCACCGGGCGGGGGGGCGTAAACATTCAGTACTTC. Amino acid sequence: CASSTGRGGVNIQYF.

The chain couples TRBV5-1 to TRBJ1-2; D gene unclear. Germline CDR1 reads SGHRS; CDR2 reads YFSETQ. The CDR3 has 14 amino acids. V was clipped by 5 bases and J by 0 bases, with 11 bases between them. The CDR3 region is CASRPGETNYGYTF. DNA of the CDR3: TGCGCCAGCAGACCCGGGGAGACTAACTATGGCTACACCTTC.

The gene calls are TRBV6-5 and TRBJ1-1; D unresolved. From germline, CDR1 is MNHEY and CDR2 SVGAGI. Between the trimmed V and J ends, which lost 7 bases and 4 bases, there was a span of 13 bases. This CDR3 is built from 13 residues. The CDR3 here is CASIFGWGTEAFF. As DNA, the CDR3 is TGTGCCAGCATTTTTGGGTGGGGCACTGAAGCTTTCTTT.

V and J are TRBV5-6 and TRBJ1-1, with D maybe TRBD1 (5 bases). Germline CDR1 SGHDT, CDR2 YYEEEE. This CDR3 comprises 15 residues. The germline V and J ends were trimmed by 4 bases and 3 bases, with 16 bases remaining between them. The CDR3 sequence: CASSGSGFGYTEAFF. In DNA, the CDR3 is TGTGCCAGCAGCGGATCAGGGTTCGGGTACACTGAAGCTTTCTTT.

V usage is TRBV5-4 and J usage is TRBJ1-2; no clear D. Trimming took off 4 bases at V and 0 bases at J, with 16 bases between the two ends. The CDR3 is 16 residues long. Germline CDR1 and CDR2: SGHNT and YYREEE (reference sequence). CDR3 amino acids: CASSPTVKGANYGYTF. Here the CDR3 DNA reads TGTGCCAGCAGCCCGACGGTGAAGGGAGCTAACTATGGCTACACCTTC.

The V gene is TRBV9, the J gene TRBJ1-2, with 7 bases fitting TRBD1. The CDR3 is made up of 14 amino acids. Unmatched junction bases numbered 5, after V lost 1 base and J lost 5 bases. The germline V gene has CDR1 SGDLS and CDR2 YYNGEE. Here the CDR3 reads CASSVRSGQYGYTF. The CDR3 DNA sequence: TGTGCCAGCAGCGTAAGGTCGGGACAGTATGGCTACACCTTC.

The V gene is TRBV7-8, the J gene TRBJ2-1, with D possibly matching TRBD2 (6 bases). The CDR3 sequence is 14 residues long. CDR1 SGHVS and CDR2 FQNEAQ come from the germline V gene. V lost 3 bases and J lost 2, with 8 bases in between. The DNA for the CDR3 is TGTGCCAGCAGCTTCGGGGGAACCTACAATGAGCAGTTCTTC. This codes for CASSFGGTYNEQFF.

The chain joins TRBV7-3 to TRBJ1-6; no firm D call. Germline values: CDR1 SGHTA, CDR2 FQGTGA. Trimming removed 1 base at V and 9 bases at J, with 16 bases between. The CDR3 has 16 amino acids. In DNA form, the CDR3 reads TGTGCCAGCAGCTTAAAAAGCTGGCAGGAAGGTTCACCCCTCCACTTT. Translating it yields CASSLKSWQEGSPLHF.

This chain uses TRBV11-2 with TRBJ1-6; TRBD1 agrees at 8 bases. CDR3 length equals 15 residues. Germline-derived CDR1 and CDR2 are SGHAT and FQNNGV. The trim removed 2 bases at V and 8 bases at J, leaving 5 bases unmatched. The DNA for the CDR3 is TGTGCCAGCAGCTTACGGACAGGGTTATATTCACCCCTCCACTTT. This encodes CASSLRTGLYSPLHF. The entire variable domain, with the rest obtained from reference TRBV11-2 and TRBJ1-6, is as follows: EAGVAQSPRYKIIEKRQSVAFWCNPISGHATLYWYQQILGQGPKLLIQFQNNGVVDDSQLPKDRFSAERLKGVDSTLKIQPAKLEDSAVYLCASSLRTGLYSPLHFGNGTRLTVT.

This rearrangement joins TRBV9 to TRBJ2-7, with TRBD1 matching over 7 bases. V gave up 5 bases and J gave up 5 bases; unmatched junction bases: 7. Germline V gene sequence: CDR1 SGDLS, CDR2 YYNGEE. The CDR3 consists of 13 residues. CDR3 bases: TGTGCCAGCAGTGACAACAGGGGCGACGAGCAGTACTTC. Residues: CASSDNRGDEQYF.